This entry lists 2 T cell receptor beta chains sequenced from one sample in a study of blood T cell repertoires in COVID-19. Assay: immunoSEQ multiplex PCR; the TCRdb copy retains only in-frame clones and omits some. This sample carries around 130,000 clones, approximately 86% of them seen once, and the ten largest clones take approximately 20%. The sample comprised peripheral blood. The source is a woman aged 45 to 65 who had recovered from COVID-19.

V is TRBV20-1 and J is TRBJ2-5; possibly TRBD1 for D (5 bases). This CDR3 spans 15 amino acids. Trimming pared 3 bases from V and 4 bases from J, leaving 18 bases between. The germline gives CDR1 DFQATT, CDR2 SNEGSKA (reference sequence). The CDR3 is CSASIGAVAIETQYF. As DNA, the CDR3 is TGCAGTGCTAGTATTGGGGCCGTGGCGATAGAGACCCAGTACTTC.

V usage is TRBV20-1 and J usage is TRBJ1-2; 7 nucleotides line up with TRBD1. The V gene's germline CDR1 is DFQATT and CDR2 SNEGSKA (reference sequence). V shed 3 bases and J 12 bases; nucleotides not matched to a gene: 7. There are 11 residues in the CDR3. The CDR3 spells CSARVQGMDTF. CDR3 nucleotide sequence: TGCAGTGCTAGGGTACAGGGGATGGACACCTTC.